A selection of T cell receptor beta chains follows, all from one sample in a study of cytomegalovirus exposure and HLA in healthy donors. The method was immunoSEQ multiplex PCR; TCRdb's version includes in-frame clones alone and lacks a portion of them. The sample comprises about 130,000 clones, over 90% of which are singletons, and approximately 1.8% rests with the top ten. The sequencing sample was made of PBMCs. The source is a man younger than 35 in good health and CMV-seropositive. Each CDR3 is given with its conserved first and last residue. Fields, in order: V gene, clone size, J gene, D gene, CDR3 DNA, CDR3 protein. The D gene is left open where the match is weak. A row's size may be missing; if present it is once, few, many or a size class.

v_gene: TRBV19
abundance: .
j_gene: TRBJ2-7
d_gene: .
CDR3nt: TGTGCCAGTAGTAACAGGGGACTTGAGTACGAGCAGTACTTC
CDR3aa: CASSNRGLEYEQYF

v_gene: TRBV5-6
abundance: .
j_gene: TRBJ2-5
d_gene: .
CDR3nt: TGTGCCAGCACCCTGGTGGCTAGGGGGTTGGAAACCCAGTACTTC
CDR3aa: CASTLVARGLETQYF

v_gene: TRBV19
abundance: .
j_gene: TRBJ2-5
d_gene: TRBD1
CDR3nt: TGTGCCAGTAGTAAAACAGGGGGCGTCGGTGAGACCCAGTACTTC
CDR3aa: CASSKTGGVGETQYF

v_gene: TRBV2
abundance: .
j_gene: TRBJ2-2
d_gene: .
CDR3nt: TGTGCCAGCACCTACTTTATGGAGCTGTTTTTT
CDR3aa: CASTYFMELFF

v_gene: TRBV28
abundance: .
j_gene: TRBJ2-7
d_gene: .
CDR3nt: TGTGCCAGCAGTACACAGGGCTACGAGCAGTACTTC
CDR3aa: CASSTQGYEQYF

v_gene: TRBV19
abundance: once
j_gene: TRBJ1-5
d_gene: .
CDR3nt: TGTGCCAGCTCACTCCGGACAGCATACTTCTCTGATCAGCCCCAGCATTTT
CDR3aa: CASSLRTAYFSDQPQHF

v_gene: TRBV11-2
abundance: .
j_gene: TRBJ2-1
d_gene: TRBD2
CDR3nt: TGTGCCAGCAGCTTAGGCCTAGCGGGAGACTACAATGAGCAGTTCTTC
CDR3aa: CASSLGLAGDYNEQFF

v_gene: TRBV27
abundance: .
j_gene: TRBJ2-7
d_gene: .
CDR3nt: TGTGCCAGCAGTTTTGGTACTAACTACGAGCAGTACTTC
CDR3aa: CASSFGTNYEQYF

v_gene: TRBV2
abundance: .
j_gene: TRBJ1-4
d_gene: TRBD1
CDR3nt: TGTGCCAGCAGTGATCAGGGGGCCGATGAAAAACTGTTTTTT
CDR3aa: CASSDQGADEKLFF

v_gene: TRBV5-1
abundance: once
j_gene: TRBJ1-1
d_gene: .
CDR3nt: TGCGCCAGCAGCAGGGGCCCACAATGGGGTATGAACACTGAAGCTTTCTTT
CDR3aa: CASSRGPQWGMNTEAFF

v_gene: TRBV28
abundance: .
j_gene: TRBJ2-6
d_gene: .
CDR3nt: TGTGCCAGCAGCCGAGGGCCTGGGGCCAACGTCCTGACTTTC
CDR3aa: CASSRGPGANVLTF

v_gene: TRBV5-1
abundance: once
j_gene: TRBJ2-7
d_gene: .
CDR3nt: TGCGCCAGCAGCTTGGAGGCTAGCCGGAGCTCCTACGAGCAGTACTTC
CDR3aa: CASSLEASRSSYEQYF

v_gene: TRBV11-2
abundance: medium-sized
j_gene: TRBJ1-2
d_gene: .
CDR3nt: TGTGCCAGCAGCCCCGGGGCGGGGTCCCACTATGGCTACACCTTC
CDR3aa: CASSPGAGSHYGYTF

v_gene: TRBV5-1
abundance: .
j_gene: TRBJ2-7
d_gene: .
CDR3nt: TGCGCCAGCAGCTTGGAGGTCGGGAGTCAGCAGTACTTC
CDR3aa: CASSLEVGSQQYF

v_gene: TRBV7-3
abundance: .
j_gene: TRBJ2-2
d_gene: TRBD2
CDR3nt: TGTGCCAGCAGCTTAACCCCCGAGCGGGAGGGCACCGGGGAGCTGTTTTTT
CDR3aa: CASSLTPEREGTGELFF

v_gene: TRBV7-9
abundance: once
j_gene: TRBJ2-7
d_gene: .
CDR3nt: TGTGCCAGCAGCTTAACATCCTACGAGCAGTACTTC
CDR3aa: CASSLTSYEQYF

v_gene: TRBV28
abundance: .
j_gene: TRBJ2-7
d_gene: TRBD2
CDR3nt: TGTGCCAGCAGTTCGCCCAGCGGGAGTATCGCCTACGAGCAGTACTTC
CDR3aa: CASSSPSGSIAYEQYF

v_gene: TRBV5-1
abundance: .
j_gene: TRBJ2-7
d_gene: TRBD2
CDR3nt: TGCGCCAGCAGCTTGGGGAATAGCGGGAGCTACGAGCAGTACTTC
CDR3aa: CASSLGNSGSYEQYF

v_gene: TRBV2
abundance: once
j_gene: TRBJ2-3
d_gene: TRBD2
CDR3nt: TGTGCCAGCAGTGAATCAGCGGGGGGGATCGGCACAGATACGCAGTATTTT
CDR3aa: CASSESAGGIGTDTQYF

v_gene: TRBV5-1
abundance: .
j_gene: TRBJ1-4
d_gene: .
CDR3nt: TGCGCCAGCAGCTTGTATGGAGGCGAGAATGAAAAACTGTTTTTT
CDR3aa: CASSLYGGENEKLFF

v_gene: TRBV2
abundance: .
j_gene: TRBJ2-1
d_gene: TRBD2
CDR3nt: TGTGCCAGCGTTGATAGCGGGAGGGCCAAGAATGAGCAGTTCTTC
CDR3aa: CASVDSGRAKNEQFF

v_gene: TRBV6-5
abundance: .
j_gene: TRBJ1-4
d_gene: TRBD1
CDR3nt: TGTGCCAGCAGTTACGGTACAGGGGGTGATGAAAAACTGTTTTTT
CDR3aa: CASSYGTGGDEKLFF

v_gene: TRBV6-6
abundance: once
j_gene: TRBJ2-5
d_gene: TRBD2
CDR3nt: TGTGCCAGCAGTTCCCAGATGGGAGGGGAGACCCAGTACTTC
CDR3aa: CASSSQMGGETQYF

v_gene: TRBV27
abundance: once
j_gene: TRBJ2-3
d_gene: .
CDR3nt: TGTGCCAGCAGTCCCACCTACACAGATACGCAGTATTTT
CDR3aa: CASSPTYTDTQYF

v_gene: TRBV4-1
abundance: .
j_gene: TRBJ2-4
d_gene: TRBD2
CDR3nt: TGCGCCAGCAGCCTTACCGGACTAGCAGGTGTAGCCAAAAACATTCAGTACTTC
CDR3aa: CASSLTGLAGVAKNIQYF

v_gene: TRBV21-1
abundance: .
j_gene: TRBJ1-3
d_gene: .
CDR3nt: TGTGCCAGCAGCAAATCCTTCACGTCAGGGACAGACCGTCGAGTGCCGGGAAACACCATATATTTT
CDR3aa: CASSKSFTSGTDRRVPGNTIYF

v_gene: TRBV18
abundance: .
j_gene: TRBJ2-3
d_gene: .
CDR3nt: TGTGCCAGCTCACCAACTAGCCGATCTAGCACAGATACGCAGTATTTT
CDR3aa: CASSPTSRSSTDTQYF

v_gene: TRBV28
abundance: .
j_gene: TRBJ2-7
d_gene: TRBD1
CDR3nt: TGTGCCAGCAGTTTATCAGGGGGCTCCTACGAGCAGTACTTC
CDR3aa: CASSLSGGSYEQYF

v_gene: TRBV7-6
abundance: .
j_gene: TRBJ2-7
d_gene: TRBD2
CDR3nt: TGTGCCAGCAGCTTAAGGGGCGCGGGACTAGCGGGAGGGTTCTACGAGCAGTACTTC
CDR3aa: CASSLRGAGLAGGFYEQYF

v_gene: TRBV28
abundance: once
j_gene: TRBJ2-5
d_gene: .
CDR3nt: TGTGCCAGCGCCAGGCCGAGTGAAGAGACCCAGTACTTC
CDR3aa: CASARPSEETQYF

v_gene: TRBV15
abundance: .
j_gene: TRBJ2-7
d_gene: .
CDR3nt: TGTGCCACCAGCAGAGATCTTAACTACGAGCAGTACTTC
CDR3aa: CATSRDLNYEQYF

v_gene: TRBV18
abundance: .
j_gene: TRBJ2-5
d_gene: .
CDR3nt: TGTGCCAGCTCACCACCGGGGGCTGGATCAGAGACCCAGTACTTC
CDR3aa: CASSPPGAGSETQYF

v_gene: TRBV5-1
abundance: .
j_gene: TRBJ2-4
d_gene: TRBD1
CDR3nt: TGCGCCAGCAGCTTGGATGACAGGGTGGCCAAAAACATTCAGTACTTC
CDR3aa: CASSLDDRVAKNIQYF

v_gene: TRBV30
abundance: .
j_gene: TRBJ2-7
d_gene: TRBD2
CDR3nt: TGTGCCTGGAGTCCGGCTAGCGGACCCTACGAGCAGTACTTC
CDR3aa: CAWSPASGPYEQYF

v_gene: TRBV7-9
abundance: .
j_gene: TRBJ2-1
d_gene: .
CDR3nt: TGTGCCAGCAGCTCAAAAGACAGCTTTGAGCAGTTCTTC
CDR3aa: CASSSKDSFEQFF

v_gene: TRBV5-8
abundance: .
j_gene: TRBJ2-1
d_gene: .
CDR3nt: TGTGCCAGCAGCTTGTTTAGCGTGGGAGATGAGCAGTTCTTC
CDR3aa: CASSLFSVGDEQFF

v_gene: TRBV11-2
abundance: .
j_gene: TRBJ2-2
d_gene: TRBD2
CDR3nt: TGTGCCAGCAGCCTCGTGGGACTAGCGGGGGGCACCGGGGAGCTGTTTTTT
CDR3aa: CASSLVGLAGGTGELFF

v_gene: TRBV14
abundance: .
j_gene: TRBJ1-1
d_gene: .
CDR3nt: TGTGCCAGCAGCCAAGATGATCTCCGGGGAGACGAAGCTTTCTTT
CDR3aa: CASSQDDLRGDEAFF

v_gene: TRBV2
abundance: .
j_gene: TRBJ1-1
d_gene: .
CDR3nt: TGTGCCAGCAGTGGAAAAACAGGTTTTGTATTTGAAGCTTTCTTT
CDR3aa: CASSGKTGFVFEAFF

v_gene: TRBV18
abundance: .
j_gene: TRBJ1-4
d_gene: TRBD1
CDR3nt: TGTGCCAGCTCACCACAAACAGGGGGAGAAAAACTGTTTTTT
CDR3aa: CASSPQTGGEKLFF

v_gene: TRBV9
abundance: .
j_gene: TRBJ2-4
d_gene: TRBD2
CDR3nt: TGTGCCAGCAGCGTAGGAGGAGCGGGAGAGGGTATTCAGTACTTC
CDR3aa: CASSVGGAGEGIQYF

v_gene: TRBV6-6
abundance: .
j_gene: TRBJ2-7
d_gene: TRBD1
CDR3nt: TGTGCCAGCAGTCCGGGACAGCCCTACTCCTACGAGCAGTACTTC
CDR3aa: CASSPGQPYSYEQYF

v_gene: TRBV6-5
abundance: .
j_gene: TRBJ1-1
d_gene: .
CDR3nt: TGTGCCAGCAGTTACTCCTGGAGGGGGAACACTGAAGCTTTCTTT
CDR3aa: CASSYSWRGNTEAFF

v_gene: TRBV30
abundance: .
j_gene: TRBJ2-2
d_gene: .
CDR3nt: TGTGCCTGGAGGAAGCGGGAGCTGTTTTTT
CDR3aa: CAWRKRELFF

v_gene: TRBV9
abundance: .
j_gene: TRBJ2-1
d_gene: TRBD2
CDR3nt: TGTGCCAGCAGCTTAGCGGGAGGCTTCAATGAGCAGTTCTTC
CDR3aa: CASSLAGGFNEQFF

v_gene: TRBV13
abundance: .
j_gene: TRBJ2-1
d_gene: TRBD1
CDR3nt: TGTGCCAGCAGCCCGCCCGACAGGGCCCTAAACAATGAGCAGTTCTTC
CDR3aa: CASSPPDRALNNEQFF

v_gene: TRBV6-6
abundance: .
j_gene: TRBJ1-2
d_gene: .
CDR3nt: TGTGCCAGCAGGGACAGTTACTATGGCTACACCTTC
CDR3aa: CASRDSYYGYTF

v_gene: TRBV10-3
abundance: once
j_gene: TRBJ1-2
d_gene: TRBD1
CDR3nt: TGTGCCATCAGTGAGGGACAGGGCGGCTATGGCTACACCTTC
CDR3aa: CAISEGQGGYGYTF

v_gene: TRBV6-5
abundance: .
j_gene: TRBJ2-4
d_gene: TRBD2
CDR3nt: TGTGCCAGCAGTTACGGGGGGGATAGCATTCAGTACTTC
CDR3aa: CASSYGGDSIQYF

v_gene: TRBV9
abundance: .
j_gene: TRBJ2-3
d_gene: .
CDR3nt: TGTGCCAGCAGCGTATTTGGCAATCCCCCAGATACGCAGTATTTT
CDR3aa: CASSVFGNPPDTQYF